These T cell receptor beta chains were read from a single sample in a study of naive and memory T cell subsets. TCRdb ran MiXCR on the UMI-ligation and nested PCR reads and lists one entry per CDR3 protein. In the table there are under 150,000 distinct CDR3 sequences, approximately 20% of which are singletons. Material for sequencing was naive CD8+ T cells from blood. The receptors shown here come from a human donor in good health. Each CDR3 is given with its conserved first and last residue. Clone sizes are given selectively: once, few, many, or a class where the clone is expanded.

>.|TRBJ1-5|TRBV7-8
CASTRGGQPQHF
>.|TRBJ2-3|TRBV7-9
CASSLGQPAEDTQYF
>.|TRBJ2-3|TRBV28
CASSLLGRRAIANTQYF
>.|TRBJ2-7|TRBV9
CASGVGSGRSYEQYF
>.|TRBJ2-5|TRBV9
CASSAGGMLQETQYF
>.|TRBJ1-4|TRBV29-1
CSVSPLGDEKLFF
>many|TRBJ2-5|TRBV29-1
CSVELLRTGDIQETQYF
>.|TRBJ2-7|TRBV19
CASSMTGGYEQYF
>.|TRBJ2-2|TRBV28
CASSPLGAGGLTGELFF
>many|TRBJ2-3|TRBV6-6
CASSYRGVTDTQYF
>.|TRBJ2-7|TRBV7-2
CASSFTGTSYEQYF
>.|TRBJ2-3|TRBV12-3/TRBV12-4
CASSYPSRTDTQYF
>.|TRBJ2-1|TRBV3-1
CASSQDQSWDSSYNEQFF
>.|TRBJ2-3|TRBV11-2
CASSLPGIADTQYF
>few|TRBJ2-7|TRBV29-1
CSVESGGDLYEQYF
>.|TRBJ2-5|TRBV25-1
CASSAPGTGGIETQYF
>few|TRBJ2-5|TRBV10-3
CAISDWLEQETQYF
>.|TRBJ2-1|TRBV29-1
CSVDGTSGSRAYNEQFF
>few|TRBJ2-5|TRBV6-6
CASRFSTEFEETQYF
>.|TRBJ1-1|TRBV7-9
CASSSTLNTEAFF
>.|TRBJ2-1|TRBV28
CASSLAGAENEQFF
>.|TRBJ1-1|TRBV6-5
CASSAQGTYEAFF
>.|TRBJ2-7|TRBV4-1
CASSQDRGNSYEQYF
>few|TRBJ2-2|TRBV3-1
CASSPNGELFF
>.|TRBJ2-7|TRBV28
CASTPGQGGYEQYF
>.|TRBJ1-1|TRBV15
CATSRDLEKNTEAFF
>.|TRBJ2-1|TRBV5-6
CASTLTGDNEQFF
>few|TRBJ2-7|TRBV5-5
CASSPWAGIPYEQYF
>.|TRBJ2-7|TRBV12-3/TRBV12-4
CASSLGTGLEEQYF
>few|TRBJ2-1|TRBV15
CATSRSPRIRSYNEQFF
>few|TRBJ2-1|TRBV29-1
CSVEEKYNEQFF
>few|TRBJ1-5|TRBV2
CASSEAMNSNQPQHF
>few|TRBJ2-5|TRBV6-2/TRBV6-3
CASNSGGVETQYF
>few|TRBJ2-1|TRBV28
CASSLPGVLNEQFF
>.|TRBJ1-4|TRBV27
CASRGTGVNEKLFF
>.|TRBJ2-1|TRBV20-1
CSARDAREGSYNEQFF
>few|TRBJ2-1|TRBV29-1
CAFSGRGNEQFF
>few|TRBJ2-1|TRBV28
CASSFPGGRVQFF
>few|TRBJ2-1|TRBV5-1
CASSPTSGGGEQFF
>few|TRBJ2-7|TRBV20-1
CSAEAAGIYEQYF
>few|TRBJ2-7|TRBV4-1
CASSQRDSTPSYEQYF
>few|TRBJ2-6|TRBV20-1
CSARQLPSGANVLTF
>.|TRBJ2-7|TRBV4-1
CASSQDGAGGVEQYF
>few|TRBJ2-3|TRBV2
CASSEGYPDTQYF
>.|TRBJ1-1|TRBV19
CASSIDLDTNTEAFF
>few|TRBJ2-4|TRBV15
CATSWSLGGGKNIQYF